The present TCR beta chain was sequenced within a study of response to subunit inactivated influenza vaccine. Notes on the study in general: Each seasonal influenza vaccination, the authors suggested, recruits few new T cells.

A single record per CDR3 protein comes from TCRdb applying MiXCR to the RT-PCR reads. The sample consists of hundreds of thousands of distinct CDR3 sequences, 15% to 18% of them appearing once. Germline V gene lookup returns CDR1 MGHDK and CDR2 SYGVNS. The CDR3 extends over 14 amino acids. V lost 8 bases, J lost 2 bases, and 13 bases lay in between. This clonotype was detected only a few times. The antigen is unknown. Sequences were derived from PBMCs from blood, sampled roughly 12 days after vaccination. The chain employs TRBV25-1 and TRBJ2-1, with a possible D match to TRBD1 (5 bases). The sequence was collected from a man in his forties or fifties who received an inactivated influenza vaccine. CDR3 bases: TGTGCCAGCCGAGACAAAGGGGCCTACAATGAGCAGTTCTTC. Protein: CASRDKGAYNEQFF.